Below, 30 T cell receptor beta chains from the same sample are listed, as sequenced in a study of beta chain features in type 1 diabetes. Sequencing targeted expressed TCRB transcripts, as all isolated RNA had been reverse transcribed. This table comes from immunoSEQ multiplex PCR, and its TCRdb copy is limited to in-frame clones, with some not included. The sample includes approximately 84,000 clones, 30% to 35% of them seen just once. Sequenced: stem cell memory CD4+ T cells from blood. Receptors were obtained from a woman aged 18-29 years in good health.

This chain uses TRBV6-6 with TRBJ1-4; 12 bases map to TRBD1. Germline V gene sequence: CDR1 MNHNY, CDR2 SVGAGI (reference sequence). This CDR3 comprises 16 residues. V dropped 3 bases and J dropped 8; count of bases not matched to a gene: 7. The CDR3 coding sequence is TGTGCCAGCAGTTATCCGGGACAGGGGGCGGGCGAAAAACTGTTTTTT. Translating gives CASSYPGQGAGEKLFF.

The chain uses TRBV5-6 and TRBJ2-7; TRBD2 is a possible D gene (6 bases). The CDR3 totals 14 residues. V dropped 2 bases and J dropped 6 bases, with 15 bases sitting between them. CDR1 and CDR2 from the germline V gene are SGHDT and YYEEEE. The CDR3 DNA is TGTGCCAGCAGCTTAGGATTATCCGGGGGCGAGCAGTACTTC. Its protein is CASSLGLSGGEQYF.

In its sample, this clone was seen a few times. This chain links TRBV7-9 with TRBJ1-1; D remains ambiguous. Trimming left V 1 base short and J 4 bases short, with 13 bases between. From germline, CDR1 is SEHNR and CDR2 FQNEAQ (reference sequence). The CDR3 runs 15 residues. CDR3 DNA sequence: TGTGCCAGCAGCTTAGTGCCAGAAGAGGCCACTGAAGCTTTCTTT. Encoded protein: CASSLVPEEATEAFF. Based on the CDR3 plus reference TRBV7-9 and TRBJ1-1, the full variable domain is DTGVSQNPRHKITKRGQNVTFRCDPISEHNRLYWYRQTLGQGPEFLTYFQNEAQLEKSRLLSDRFSAERPKGSFSTLEIQRTEQGDSAMYLCASSLVPEEATEAFFGQGTRLTVV.

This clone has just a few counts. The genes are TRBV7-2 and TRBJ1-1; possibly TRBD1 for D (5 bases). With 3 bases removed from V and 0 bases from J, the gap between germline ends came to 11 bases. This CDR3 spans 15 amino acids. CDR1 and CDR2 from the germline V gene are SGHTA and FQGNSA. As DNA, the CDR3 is TGTGCCAGCAGCTTGACAGTAAACATGAACACTGAAGCTTTCTTT. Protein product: CASSLTVNMNTEAFF.

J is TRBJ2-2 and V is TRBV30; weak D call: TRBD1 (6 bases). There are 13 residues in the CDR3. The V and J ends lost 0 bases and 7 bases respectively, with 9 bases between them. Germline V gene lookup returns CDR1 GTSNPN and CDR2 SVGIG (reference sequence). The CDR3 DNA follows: TGTGCCTGGAGTGTACAGGGCAGCGGGGAGCTGTTTTTT. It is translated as CAWSVQGSGELFF.

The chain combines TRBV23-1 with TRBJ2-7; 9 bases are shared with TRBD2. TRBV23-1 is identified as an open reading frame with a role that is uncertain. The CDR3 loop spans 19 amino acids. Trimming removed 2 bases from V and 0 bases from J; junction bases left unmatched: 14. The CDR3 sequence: CASSQPPISGSKSSYEQYF. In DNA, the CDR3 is TGCGCCAGCAGTCAACCCCCGATTAGCGGGAGCAAAAGCTCCTACGAGCAGTACTTC.

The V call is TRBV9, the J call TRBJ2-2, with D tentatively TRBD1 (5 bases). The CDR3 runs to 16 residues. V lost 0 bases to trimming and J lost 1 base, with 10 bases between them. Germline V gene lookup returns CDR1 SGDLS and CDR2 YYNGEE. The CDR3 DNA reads TGTGCCAGCAGCGTAGACAACAGGCGGAACACCGGGGAGCTGTTTTTT. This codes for CASSVDNRRNTGELFF.

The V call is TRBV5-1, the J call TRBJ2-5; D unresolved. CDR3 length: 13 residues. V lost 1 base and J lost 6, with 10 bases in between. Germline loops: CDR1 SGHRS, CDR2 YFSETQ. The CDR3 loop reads CASSLQQLQTQYF. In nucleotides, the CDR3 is TGCGCCAGCAGCTTGCAACAGCTCCAGACCCAGTACTTC.

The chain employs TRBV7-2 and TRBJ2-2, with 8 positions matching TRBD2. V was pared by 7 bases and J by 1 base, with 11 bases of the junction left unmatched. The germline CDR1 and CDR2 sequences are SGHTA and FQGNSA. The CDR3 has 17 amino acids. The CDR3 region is CASTFPFTSGNTGELFF. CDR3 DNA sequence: TGTGCCAGCACCTTCCCCTTCACTAGCGGGAACACCGGGGAGCTGTTTTTT. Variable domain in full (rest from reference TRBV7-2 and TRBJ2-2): GAGVSQSPSNKVTEKGKDVELRCDPISGHTALYWYRQSLGQGLEFLIYFQGNSAPDKSGLPSDRFSAERTGGSVSTLTIQRTQQEDSAVYLCASTFPFTSGNTGELFFGEGSRLTVL.

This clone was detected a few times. CDR3 amino acids: CASSRAKVGNEQFF. DNA for the CDR3: TGTGCCAGCAGCCGGGCGAAGGTGGGCAATGAGCAGTTCTTC. V and J are TRBV14 and TRBJ2-1; no definite D call. Trimming pared 4 bases from V and 6 bases from J, leaving 13 bases between. The CDR3 spans 14 residues. CDR1 and CDR2 (germline): SGHDN, FVKESK. Using reference TRBV14 and TRBJ2-1 for the parts outside the CDR3, the full variable domain is EAGVTQFPSHSVIEKGQTVTLRCDPISGHDNLYWYRRVMGKEIKFLLHFVKESKQDESGMPNNRFLAERTGGTYSTLKVQPAELEDSGVYFCASSRAKVGNEQFFGPGTRLTVL.

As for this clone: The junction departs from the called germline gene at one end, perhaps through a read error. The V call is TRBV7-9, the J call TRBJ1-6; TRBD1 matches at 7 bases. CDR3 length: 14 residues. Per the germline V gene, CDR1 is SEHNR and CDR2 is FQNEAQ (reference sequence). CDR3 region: CASRLGTANSPLHF. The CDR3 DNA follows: TGTGCCAGCAGATTAGGGACAGCTAATTCACCCCTCCACTTT.

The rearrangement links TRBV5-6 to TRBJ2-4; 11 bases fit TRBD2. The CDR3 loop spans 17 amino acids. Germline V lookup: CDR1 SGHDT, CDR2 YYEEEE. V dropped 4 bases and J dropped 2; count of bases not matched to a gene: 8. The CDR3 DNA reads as TGTGCCAGCAGCATACATACTAGCGGGGGTACCAAAAACATTCAGTACTTC. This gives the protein CASSIHTSGGTKNIQYF.

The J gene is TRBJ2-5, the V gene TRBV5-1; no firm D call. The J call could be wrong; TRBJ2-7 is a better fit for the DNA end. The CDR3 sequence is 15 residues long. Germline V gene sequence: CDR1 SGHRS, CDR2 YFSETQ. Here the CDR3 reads CASSLSLVLIHEQYF. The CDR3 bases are TGCGCCAGCAGCTTGAGCCTAGTACTTATCCACGAGCAGTACTTC.

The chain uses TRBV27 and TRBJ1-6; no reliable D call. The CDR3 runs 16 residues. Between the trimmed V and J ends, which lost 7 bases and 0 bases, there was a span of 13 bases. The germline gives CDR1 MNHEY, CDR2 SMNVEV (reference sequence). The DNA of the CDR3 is TGTGCCAGCAAAATCCGAGGGAACTCCTATAATTCACCCCTCCACTTT. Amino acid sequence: CASKIRGNSYNSPLHF.

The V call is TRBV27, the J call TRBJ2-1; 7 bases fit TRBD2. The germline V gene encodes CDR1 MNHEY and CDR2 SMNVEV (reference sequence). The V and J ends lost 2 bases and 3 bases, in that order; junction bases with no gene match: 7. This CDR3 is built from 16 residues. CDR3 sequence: CASSLKGLVGYNEQFF. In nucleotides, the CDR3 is TGTGCCAGCAGTTTAAAAGGACTAGTGGGCTACAATGAGCAGTTCTTC.

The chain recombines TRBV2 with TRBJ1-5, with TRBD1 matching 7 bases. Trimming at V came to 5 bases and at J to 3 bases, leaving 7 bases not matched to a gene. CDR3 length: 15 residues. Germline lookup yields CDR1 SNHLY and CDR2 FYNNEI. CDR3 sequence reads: CASSIQGEFNQPQHF. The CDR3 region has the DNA TGTGCCAGCAGTATTCAGGGGGAATTCAATCAGCCCCAGCATTTT. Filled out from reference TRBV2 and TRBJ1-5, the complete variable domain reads EPEVTQTPSHQVTQMGQEVILRCVPISNHLYFYWYRQILGQKVEFLVSFYNNEISEKSEIFDDQFSVERPDGSNFTLKIRSTKLEDSAMYFCASSIQGEFNQPQHFGDGTRLSIL.

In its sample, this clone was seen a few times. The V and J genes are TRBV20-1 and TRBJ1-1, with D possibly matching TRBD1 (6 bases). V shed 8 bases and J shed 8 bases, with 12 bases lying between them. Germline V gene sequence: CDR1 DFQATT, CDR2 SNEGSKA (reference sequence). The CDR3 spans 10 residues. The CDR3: CSSGQREAFF. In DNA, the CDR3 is TGCAGTTCTGGACAGAGAGAAGCTTTCTTT.

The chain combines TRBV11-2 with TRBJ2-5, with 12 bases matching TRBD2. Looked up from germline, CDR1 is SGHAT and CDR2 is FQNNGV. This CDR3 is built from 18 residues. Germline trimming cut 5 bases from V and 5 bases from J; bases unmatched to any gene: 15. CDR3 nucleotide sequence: TGTGCCAGCAGCCCAACCCCAAACACTAGCGGGGGGTCGGAGACCCAGTACTTC. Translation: CASSPTPNTSGGSETQYF.

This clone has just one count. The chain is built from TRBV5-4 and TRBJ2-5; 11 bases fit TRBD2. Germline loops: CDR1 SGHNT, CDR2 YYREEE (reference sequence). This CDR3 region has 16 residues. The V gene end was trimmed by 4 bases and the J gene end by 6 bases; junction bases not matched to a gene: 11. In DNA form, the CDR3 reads TGTGCCAGCAGCCAAGCCTTAGCGGGGGGGCAACAGACCCAGTACTTC. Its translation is CASSQALAGGQQTQYF. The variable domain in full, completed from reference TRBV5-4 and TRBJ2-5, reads ETGVTQSPTHLIKTRGQQVTLRCSSQSGHNTVSWYQQALGQGPQFIFQYYREEENGRGNFPPRFSGLQFPNYSSELNVNALELDDSALYLCASSQALAGGQQTQYFGPGTRLLVL.

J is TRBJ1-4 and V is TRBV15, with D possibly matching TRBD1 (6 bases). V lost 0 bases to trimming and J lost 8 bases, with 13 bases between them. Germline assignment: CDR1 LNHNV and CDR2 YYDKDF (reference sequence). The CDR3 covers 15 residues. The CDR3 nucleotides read TGTGCCACCAGCAGAGAAGACAGGACTGCGGAAAAACTGTTTTTT. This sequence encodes CATSREDRTAEKLFF.

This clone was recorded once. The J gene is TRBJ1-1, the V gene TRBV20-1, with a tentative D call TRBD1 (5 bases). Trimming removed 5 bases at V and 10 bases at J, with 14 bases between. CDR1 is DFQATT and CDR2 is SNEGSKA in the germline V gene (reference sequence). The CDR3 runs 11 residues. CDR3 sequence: CSADPQGPAFF. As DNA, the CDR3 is TGCAGTGCTGACCCCCAGGGTCCAGCTTTCTTT.

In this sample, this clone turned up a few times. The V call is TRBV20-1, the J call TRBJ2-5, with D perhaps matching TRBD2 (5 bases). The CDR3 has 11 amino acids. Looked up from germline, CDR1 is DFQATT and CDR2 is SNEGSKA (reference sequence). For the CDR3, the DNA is TGCATGGGGAGCTACCAAGAGACCCAGTACTTC. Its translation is CMGSYQETQYF.

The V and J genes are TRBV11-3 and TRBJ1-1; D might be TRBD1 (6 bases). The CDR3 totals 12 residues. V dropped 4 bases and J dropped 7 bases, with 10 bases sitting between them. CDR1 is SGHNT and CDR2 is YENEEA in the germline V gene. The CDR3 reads CASSYGQFEAFF. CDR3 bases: TGTGCCAGCAGCTACGGACAGTTTGAAGCTTTCTTT.

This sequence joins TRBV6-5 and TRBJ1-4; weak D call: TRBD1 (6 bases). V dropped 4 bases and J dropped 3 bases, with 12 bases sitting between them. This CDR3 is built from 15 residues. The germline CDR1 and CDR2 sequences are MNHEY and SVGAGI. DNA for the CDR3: TGTGCCAGCAGTTCTTCTCGGACAGCTAATGAAAAACTGTTTTTT. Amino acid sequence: CASSSSRTANEKLFF.

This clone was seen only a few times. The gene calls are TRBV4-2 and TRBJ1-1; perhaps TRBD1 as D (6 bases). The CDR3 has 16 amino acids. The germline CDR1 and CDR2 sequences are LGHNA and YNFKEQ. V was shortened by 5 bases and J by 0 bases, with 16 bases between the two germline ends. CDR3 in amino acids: CASSSQVQGLNTEAFF. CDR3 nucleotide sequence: TGTGCCAGCAGCTCACAGGTACAGGGTTTGAACACTGAAGCTTTCTTT.

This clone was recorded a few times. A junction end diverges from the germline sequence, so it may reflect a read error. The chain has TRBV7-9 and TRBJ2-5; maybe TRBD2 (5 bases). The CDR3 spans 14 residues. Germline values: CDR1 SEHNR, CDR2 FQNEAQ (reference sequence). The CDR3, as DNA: TGTGCCAGCAGCCTAGCCGGGGTTGGAGAGACCCAGTACTTC. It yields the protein CASSLAGVGETQYF.

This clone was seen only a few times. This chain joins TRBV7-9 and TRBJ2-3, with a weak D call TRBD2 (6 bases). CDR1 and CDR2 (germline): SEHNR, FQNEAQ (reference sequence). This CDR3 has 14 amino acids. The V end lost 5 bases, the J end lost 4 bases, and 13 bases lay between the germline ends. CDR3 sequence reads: CASSTTGGADTQYF. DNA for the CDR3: TGTGCCAGCAGCACGACTGGAGGGGCAGATACGCAGTATTTT.

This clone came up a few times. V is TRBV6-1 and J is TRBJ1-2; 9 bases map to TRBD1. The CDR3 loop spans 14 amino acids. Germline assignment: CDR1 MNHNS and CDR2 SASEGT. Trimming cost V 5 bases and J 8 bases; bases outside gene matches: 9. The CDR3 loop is CASSSTGGAEGYTF. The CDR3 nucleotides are TGTGCCAGCAGTAGTACAGGGGGCGCGGAAGGCTACACCTTC.

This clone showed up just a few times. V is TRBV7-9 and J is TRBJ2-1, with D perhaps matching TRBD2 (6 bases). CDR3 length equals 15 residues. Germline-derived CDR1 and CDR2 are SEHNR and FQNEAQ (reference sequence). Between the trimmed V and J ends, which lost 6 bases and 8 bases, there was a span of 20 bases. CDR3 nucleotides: TGTGCCAGCAGGACTAGAGACATAAGGAGCGATGAGCAGTTCTTC. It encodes CASRTRDIRSDEQFF.

CDR3 in amino acids: CASSSSGSRAGELFF. The CDR3 bases are TGTGCCAGCTCATCTAGCGGGAGTAGAGCCGGGGAGCTGTTTTTT. The gene calls are TRBV18 and TRBJ2-2; 10 nucleotides line up with TRBD2. V was pared by 5 bases and J by 6 bases, with 6 bases of the junction left unmatched. The CDR3 has 15 residues. Germline V gene data show CDR1 as KGHSH and CDR2 as LQKENI.